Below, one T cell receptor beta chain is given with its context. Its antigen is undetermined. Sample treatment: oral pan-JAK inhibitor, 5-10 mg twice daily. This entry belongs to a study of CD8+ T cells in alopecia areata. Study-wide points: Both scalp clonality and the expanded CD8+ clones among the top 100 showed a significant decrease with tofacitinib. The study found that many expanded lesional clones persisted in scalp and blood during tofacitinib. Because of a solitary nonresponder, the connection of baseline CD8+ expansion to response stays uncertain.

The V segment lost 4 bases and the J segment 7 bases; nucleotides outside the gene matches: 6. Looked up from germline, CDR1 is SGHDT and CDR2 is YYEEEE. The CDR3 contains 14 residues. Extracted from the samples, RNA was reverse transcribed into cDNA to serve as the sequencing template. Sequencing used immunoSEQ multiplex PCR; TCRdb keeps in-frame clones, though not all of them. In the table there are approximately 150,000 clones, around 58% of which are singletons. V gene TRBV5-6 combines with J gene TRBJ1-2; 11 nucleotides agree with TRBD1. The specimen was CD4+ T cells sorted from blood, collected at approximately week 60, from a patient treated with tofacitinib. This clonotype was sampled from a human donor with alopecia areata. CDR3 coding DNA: TGTGCCAGCAGCAGAAGGGACAGGGGGACTGGCTACACCTTC. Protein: CASSRRDRGTGYTF.